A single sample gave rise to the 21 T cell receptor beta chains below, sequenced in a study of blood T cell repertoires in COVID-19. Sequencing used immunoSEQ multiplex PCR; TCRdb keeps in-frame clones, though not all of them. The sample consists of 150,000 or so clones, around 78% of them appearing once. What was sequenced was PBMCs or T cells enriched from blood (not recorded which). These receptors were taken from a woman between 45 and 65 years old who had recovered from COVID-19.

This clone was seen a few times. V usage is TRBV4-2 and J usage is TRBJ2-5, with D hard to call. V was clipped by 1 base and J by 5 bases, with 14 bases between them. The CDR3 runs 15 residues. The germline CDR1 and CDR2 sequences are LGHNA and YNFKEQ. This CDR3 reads CASSQAGRSRETQYF. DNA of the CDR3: TGTGCCAGCAGCCAAGCCGGTCGATCCCGGGAGACCCAGTACTTC.

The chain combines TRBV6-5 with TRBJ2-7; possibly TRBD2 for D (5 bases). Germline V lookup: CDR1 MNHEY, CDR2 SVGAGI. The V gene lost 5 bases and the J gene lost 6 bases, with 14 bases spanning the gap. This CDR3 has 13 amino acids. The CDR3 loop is CASSPSLGSEQYV. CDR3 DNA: TGTGCCAGCAGTCCTAGCCTGGGGAGCGAGCAGTACGTC.

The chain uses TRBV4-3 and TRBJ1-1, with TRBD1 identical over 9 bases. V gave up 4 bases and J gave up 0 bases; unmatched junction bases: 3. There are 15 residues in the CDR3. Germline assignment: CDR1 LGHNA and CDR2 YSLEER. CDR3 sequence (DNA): TGCGCCAGCAGCCCGGACAGGGGAATGAACACTGAAGCTTTCTTT. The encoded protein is CASSPDRGMNTEAFF.

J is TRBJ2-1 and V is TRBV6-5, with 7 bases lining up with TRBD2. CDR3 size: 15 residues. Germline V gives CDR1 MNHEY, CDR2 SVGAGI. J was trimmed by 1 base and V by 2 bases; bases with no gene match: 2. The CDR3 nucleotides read TGTGCCAGCAGTTACCACGGGGGGTCCTACAATGAGCAGTTCTTC. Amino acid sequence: CASSYHGGSYNEQFF.

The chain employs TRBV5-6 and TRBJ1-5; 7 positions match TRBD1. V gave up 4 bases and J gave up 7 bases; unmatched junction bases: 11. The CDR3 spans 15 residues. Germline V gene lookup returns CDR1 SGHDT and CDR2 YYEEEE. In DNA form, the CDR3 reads TGTGCCAGCAGCCTGGGACAGAGTCTTTACCAGCCCCAGCATTTT. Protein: CASSLGQSLYQPQHF.

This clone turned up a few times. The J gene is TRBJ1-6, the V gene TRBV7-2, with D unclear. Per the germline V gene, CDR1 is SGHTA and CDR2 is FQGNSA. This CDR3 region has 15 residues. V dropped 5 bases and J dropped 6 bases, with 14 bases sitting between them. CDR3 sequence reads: CASSRTGDFNSPLHF. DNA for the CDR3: TGTGCCAGCAGCCGCACCGGGGATTTTAATTCACCCCTCCACTTT.

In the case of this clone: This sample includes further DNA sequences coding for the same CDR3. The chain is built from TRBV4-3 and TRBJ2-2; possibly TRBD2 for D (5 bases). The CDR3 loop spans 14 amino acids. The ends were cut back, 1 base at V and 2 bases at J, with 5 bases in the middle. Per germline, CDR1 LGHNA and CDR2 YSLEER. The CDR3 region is CASSQAGNTGELFF. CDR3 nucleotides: TGCGCCAGCAGCCAAGCGGGAAACACCGGGGAGCTGTTTTTT.

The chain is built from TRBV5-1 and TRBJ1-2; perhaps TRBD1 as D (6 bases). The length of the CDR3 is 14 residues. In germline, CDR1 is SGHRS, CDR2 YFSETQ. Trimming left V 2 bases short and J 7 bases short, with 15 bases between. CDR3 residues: CASSFAPGVAGYTF. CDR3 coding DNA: TGCGCCAGCAGCTTTGCGCCAGGGGTGGCTGGCTACACCTTC. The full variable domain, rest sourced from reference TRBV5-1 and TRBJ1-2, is KAGVTQTPRYLIKTRGQQVTLSCSPISGHRSVSWYQQTPGQGLQFLFEYFSETQRNKGNFPGRFSGRQFSNSRSEMNVSTLELGDSALYLCASSFAPGVAGYTFGSGTRLTVV.

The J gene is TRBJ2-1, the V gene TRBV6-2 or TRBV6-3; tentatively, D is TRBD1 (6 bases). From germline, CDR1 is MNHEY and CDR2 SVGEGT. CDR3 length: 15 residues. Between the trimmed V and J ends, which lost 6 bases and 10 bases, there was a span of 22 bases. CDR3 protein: CASSPDRSVRGEQFF. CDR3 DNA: TGTGCCAGCAGCCCGGATAGATCCGTGAGGGGGGAGCAGTTCTTC.

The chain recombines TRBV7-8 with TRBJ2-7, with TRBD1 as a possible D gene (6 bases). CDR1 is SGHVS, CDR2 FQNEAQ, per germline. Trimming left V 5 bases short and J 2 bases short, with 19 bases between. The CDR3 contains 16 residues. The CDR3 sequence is CASSPRQGHGAYEQYV. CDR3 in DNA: TGTGCCAGCAGCCCCCGGCAGGGGCATGGGGCCTACGAGCAGTACGTC.

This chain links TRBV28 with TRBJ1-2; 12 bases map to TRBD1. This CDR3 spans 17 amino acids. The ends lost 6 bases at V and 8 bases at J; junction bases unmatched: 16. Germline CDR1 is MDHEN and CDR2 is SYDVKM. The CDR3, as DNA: TGTGCCAGCAGATTCCACCCCGGGACAGGGGGCTTGGGAGGCTACACCTTC. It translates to CASRFHPGTGGLGGYTF.

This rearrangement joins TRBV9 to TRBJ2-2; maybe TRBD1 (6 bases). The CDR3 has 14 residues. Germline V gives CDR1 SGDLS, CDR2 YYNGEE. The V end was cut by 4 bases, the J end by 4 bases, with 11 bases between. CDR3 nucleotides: TGTGCCAGCAGCCCTGGACAGAGCACCGGGGAGCTGTTTTTT. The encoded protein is CASSPGQSTGELFF.

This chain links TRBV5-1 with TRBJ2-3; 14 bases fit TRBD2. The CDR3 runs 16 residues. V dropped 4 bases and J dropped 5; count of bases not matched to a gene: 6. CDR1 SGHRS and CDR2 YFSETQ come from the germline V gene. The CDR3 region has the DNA TGCGCCAGCAGCCGCAGACTAGCGGGAGGGGGAGATACGCAGTATTTT. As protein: CASSRRLAGGGDTQYF.

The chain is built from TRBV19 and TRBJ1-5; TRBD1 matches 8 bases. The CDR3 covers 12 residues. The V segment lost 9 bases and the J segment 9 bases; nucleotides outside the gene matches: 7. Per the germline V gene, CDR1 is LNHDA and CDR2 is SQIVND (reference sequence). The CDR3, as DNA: TGTGCCAGCGGACAGGGATCGGCGCCCCAGCATTTT. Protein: CASGQGSAPQHF.

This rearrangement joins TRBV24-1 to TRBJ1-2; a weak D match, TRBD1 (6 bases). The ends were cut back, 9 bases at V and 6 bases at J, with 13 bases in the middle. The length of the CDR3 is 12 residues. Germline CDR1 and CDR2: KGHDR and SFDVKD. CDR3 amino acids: CATSDRFDGYTF. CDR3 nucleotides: TGTGCCACCTCAGACAGGTTCGATGGCTACACCTTC.

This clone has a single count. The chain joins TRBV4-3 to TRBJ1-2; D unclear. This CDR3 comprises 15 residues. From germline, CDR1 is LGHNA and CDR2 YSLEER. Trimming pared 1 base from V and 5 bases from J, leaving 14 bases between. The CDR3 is CASSQGDDGLYGYTF. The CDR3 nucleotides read TGCGCCAGCAGCCAAGGTGACGACGGACTATATGGCTACACCTTC.

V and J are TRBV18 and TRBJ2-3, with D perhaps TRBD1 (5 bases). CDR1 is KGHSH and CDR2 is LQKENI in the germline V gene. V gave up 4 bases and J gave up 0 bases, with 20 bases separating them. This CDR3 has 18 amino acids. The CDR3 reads CASSRGSPRQGSTDTQYF. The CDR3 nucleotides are TGTGCCAGCTCACGAGGTTCGCCCCGGCAGGGCAGCACAGATACGCAGTATTTT.

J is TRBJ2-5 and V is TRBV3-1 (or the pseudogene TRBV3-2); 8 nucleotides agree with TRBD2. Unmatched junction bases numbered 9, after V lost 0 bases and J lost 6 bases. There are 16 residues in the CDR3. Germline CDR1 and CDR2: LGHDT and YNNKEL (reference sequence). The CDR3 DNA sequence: TGTGCCAGCAGCCAAGATCACAGCGGGAGTCGAAAGACCCAGTACTTC. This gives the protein CASSQDHSGSRKTQYF.

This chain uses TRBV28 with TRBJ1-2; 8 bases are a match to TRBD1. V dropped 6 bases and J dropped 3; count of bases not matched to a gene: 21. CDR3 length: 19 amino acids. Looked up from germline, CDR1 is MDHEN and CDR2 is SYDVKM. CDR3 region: CASSNRQGYSPGPDYGYTF. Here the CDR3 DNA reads TGTGCCAGCAGCAACCGACAGGGGTATTCGCCTGGGCCTGACTATGGCTACACCTTC.

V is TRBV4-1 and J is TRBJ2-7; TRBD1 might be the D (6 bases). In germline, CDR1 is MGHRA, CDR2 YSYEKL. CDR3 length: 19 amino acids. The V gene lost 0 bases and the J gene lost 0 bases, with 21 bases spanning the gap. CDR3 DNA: TGCGCCAGCAGCCAAGATCCTATCGGGCAGGGGTCGAGCTCCTACGAGCAGTACGTC. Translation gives CASSQDPIGQGSSSYEQYV.

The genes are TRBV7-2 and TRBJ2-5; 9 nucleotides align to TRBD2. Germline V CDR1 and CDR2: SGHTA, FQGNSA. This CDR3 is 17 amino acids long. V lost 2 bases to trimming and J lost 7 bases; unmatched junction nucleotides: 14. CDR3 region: CASSLRKAGGPVGTQYF. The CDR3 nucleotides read TGTGCCAGCAGCTTAAGAAAGGCGGGAGGGCCGGTGGGGACCCAGTACTTC.